Below, 18 T cell receptor beta chains from the same sample are listed, as sequenced in a study of blood T cell repertoires in COVID-19. Measured with immunoSEQ multiplex PCR; TCRdb has only the in-frame clones, and not every one. The sample carries 350,000 to 450,000 clones, more than 85% recorded once. Material: peripheral blood. The receptor set was obtained from a human donor in a cohort sampled during active COVID-19.

The rearrangement uses TRBV11-3 and TRBJ2-4; D may be TRBD2 (6 bases). Germline V gene lookup returns CDR1 SGHNT and CDR2 YENEEA. V gave up 5 bases and J gave up 8 bases, with 16 bases separating them. The CDR3 loop spans 14 amino acids. Written as DNA, the CDR3 is TGTGCCAGCAGCCCCGGGGGAACGAGCGACATTCAGTACTTC. It yields the protein CASSPGGTSDIQYF. The complete variable domain, with remaining parts taken from reference TRBV11-3 and TRBJ2-4, reads EAGVVQSPRYKIIEKKQPVAFWCNPISGHNTLYWYLQNLGQGPELLIRYENEEAVDDSQLPKDRFSAERLKGVDSTLKIQPAELGDSAVYLCASSPGGTSDIQYFGAGTRLSVL.

The V call is TRBV19, the J call TRBJ1-1; TRBD1 agrees at 7 bases. Germline V lookup: CDR1 LNHDA, CDR2 SQIVND (reference sequence). The ends lost 5 bases at V and 0 bases at J; junction bases unmatched: 9. The CDR3 loop spans 16 amino acids. CDR3 region: CASSPGTAIMNTEAFF. The CDR3 DNA reads as TGTGCCAGTAGTCCGGGGACAGCTATCATGAACACTGAAGCTTTCTTT.

This clone was counted a single time. The rearrangement links TRBV11-2 to TRBJ2-3; 10 nucleotides align to TRBD2. This CDR3 is built from 16 residues. CDR1 and CDR2 (germline): SGHAT, FQNNGV. V was pared by 2 bases and J by 4 bases, with 6 bases of the junction left unmatched. The CDR3 sequence: CASSLRLAGDADTQYF. CDR3 sequence (DNA): TGTGCCAGCAGCTTACGGCTAGCGGGGGATGCAGATACGCAGTATTTT.

This clone was observed a few times. The DNA of the CDR3 is TGTGCCATCAGTGAAGGAGGGGGCATGGGGAATGAGCAGTTCTTC. Translation gives CAISEGGGMGNEQFF. V usage is TRBV10-3 and J usage is TRBJ2-1; TRBD1 might be the D (7 bases). Germline assignment: CDR1 ENHRY and CDR2 SYGVKD. With 3 bases removed from V and 7 bases from J, the gap between germline ends came to 16 bases. The CDR3 extends over 15 amino acids.

This chain uses TRBV14 with TRBJ1-4; D is perhaps TRBD1 (6 bases). CDR1 is SGHDN, CDR2 FVKESK, per germline. Trimming took 3 bases from V and 10 from J, leaving 12 bases between them. The CDR3 runs to 13 residues. CDR3 DNA: TGTGCCAGCAGCCAGGGGGGGCAGGGAAAACTGTTTTTT. This sequence encodes CASSQGGQGKLFF.

The chain uses TRBV5-1 and TRBJ1-6; 8 bases match TRBD1. V shed 5 bases, J shed 6 bases, and the junction held 7 bases outside the gene matches. Germline V gene sequence: CDR1 SGHRS, CDR2 YFSETQ. The CDR3 is made up of 15 amino acids. The CDR3 sequence: CASRPTGGSNSPLHF. The CDR3 coding sequence is TGCGCCAGCAGACCTACAGGGGGGAGTAATTCACCCCTCCACTTT.

This rearrangement joins TRBV18 to TRBJ2-7; 8 nucleotides match TRBD2. The CDR3 has 14 residues. J lost 1 base, V lost 6 bases, and 5 bases had no gene match. Germline assignment: CDR1 KGHSH and CDR2 LQKENI. CDR3 coding DNA: TGTGCCAGCTCCGGACGGGAGGGGTCCTACGAGCAGTACTTC. This translates into CASSGREGSYEQYF.

This clone was seen a single time. Other DNA sequences from this sample encode an identical CDR3 as well. The V and J genes are TRBV10-3 and TRBJ1-4; D not resolved. This CDR3 is built from 12 residues. Germline CDR1 ENHRY, CDR2 SYGVKD. V lost 8 bases to trimming and J lost 5 bases, with 9 bases between them. This CDR3 is CAIGGPNEKLFF. The CDR3 DNA sequence: TGTGCCATCGGAGGTCCGAATGAAAAACTGTTTTTT.

This chain's CDR3 is CASSLGAGRSTGELFF. The DNA for the CDR3 is TGTGCCAGCAGCTTGGGGGCGGGACGATCCACCGGGGAGCTGTTTTTT. The rearrangement joins TRBV5-4 to TRBJ2-2, with a weak D call TRBD2 (6 bases). The CDR3 sequence is 16 residues long. Germline V gene lookup returns CDR1 SGHNT and CDR2 YYREEE (reference sequence). Trimming removed 0 bases from V and 4 bases from J, with 13 bases in between.

This clone was counted a single time. J is TRBJ2-3 and V is TRBV20-1; 7 bases map to TRBD1. Unmatched junction bases numbered 9, after V lost 3 bases and J lost 3 bases. The V gene's germline CDR1 is DFQATT and CDR2 SNEGSKA (reference sequence). The CDR3 is 15 residues long. The CDR3 sequence is CSASEATGWTDTQYF. DNA of the CDR3: TGCAGTGCTAGTGAGGCGACAGGGTGGACAGATACGCAGTATTTT.

This clone has a count of ten or more. The chain employs TRBV6-1 and TRBJ1-6; 7 nucleotides align to TRBD1. This CDR3 is 16 amino acids long. Germline V lookup: CDR1 MNHNS, CDR2 SASEGT. The V segment lost 1 base and the J segment 8 bases; nucleotides outside the gene matches: 8. CDR3 residues: CASSEEEGRGDSPLHF. Written as DNA, the CDR3 is TGTGCCAGCAGTGAAGAAGAGGGCAGGGGGGATTCACCCCTCCACTTT.

The chain carries TRBV5-1 and TRBJ1-5; D perhaps matches TRBD1 (5 bases). V gave up 0 bases and J gave up 4 bases, with 17 bases separating them. Germline V gives CDR1 SGHRS, CDR2 YFSETQ. The length of the CDR3 is 17 residues. CDR3 in amino acids: CASSLAIRVGLNQPQHF. The CDR3 coding sequence is TGCGCCAGCAGCTTGGCTATCAGGGTTGGTCTAAATCAGCCCCAGCATTTT.

This clone was counted a few times. The rearrangement links TRBV6-6 to TRBJ2-7; D is possibly TRBD2 (7 bases). V shed 2 bases and J shed 0 bases, with 11 bases lying between them. CDR1 is MNHNY, CDR2 SVGAGI, per germline (reference sequence). The CDR3 runs to 15 residues. For the CDR3, the DNA is TGTGCCAGCAGTTACGGGGGGGCCAGCTCCTACGAGCAGTACTTC. This codes for CASSYGGASSYEQYF.

The chain carries TRBV7-2 and TRBJ2-1, with 12 bases fitting TRBD2. Germline CDR1 SGHTA, CDR2 FQGNSA. This CDR3 has 15 amino acids. V lost 5 bases, J lost 5 bases, and 4 bases stayed unmatched. The CDR3 here is CASSRRLAGDNEQFF. The CDR3 bases are TGTGCCAGCAGCCGTAGACTAGCGGGGGACAATGAGCAGTTCTTC.

V is TRBV7-9 and J is TRBJ1-1; D unresolved. Looked up from germline, CDR1 is SEHNR and CDR2 is FQNEAQ (reference sequence). This CDR3 is 14 amino acids long. V was pared by 2 bases and J by 4 bases, with 11 bases between. CDR3 loop: CASSLKGDGTEAFF. The CDR3 DNA is TGTGCCAGCAGCTTAAAGGGAGACGGCACTGAAGCTTTCTTT.

The rearrangement joins TRBV28 to TRBJ2-4; D might be TRBD2 (6 bases). Germline CDR1 is MDHEN and CDR2 is SYDVKM. CDR3 length equals 16 residues. Deletions cut 2 bases from V and 0 bases from J, with 11 bases between. The CDR3 loop reads CASSLPFGGAKNIQYF. As DNA, the CDR3 is TGTGCCAGCAGTTTACCCTTCGGGGGAGCCAAAAACATTCAGTACTTC.

The V call is TRBV10-3, the J call TRBJ1-1; D is uncertain. CDR3 length: 13 residues. Trimming took off 9 bases at V and 2 bases at J, with 13 bases between the two ends. Germline-derived CDR1 and CDR2 are ENHRY and SYGVKD. CDR3 amino acids: CAIDIWLNTEAFF. As DNA, the CDR3 is TGTGCCATAGACATTTGGCTCAACACTGAAGCTTTCTTT.

The rearrangement uses TRBV25-1 and TRBJ1-6; TRBD1 aligns across 10 bases. The junction had 8 bases not matched to a gene; V was cut back by 6 bases and J by 3 bases. Germline assignment: CDR1 MGHDK and CDR2 SYGVNS. The CDR3 extends over 17 amino acids. As DNA, the CDR3 is TGTGCCAGCAGCGACGGGACAGGGGTTCACTATAATTCACCCCTCCACTTT. Its translation: CASSDGTGVHYNSPLHF.